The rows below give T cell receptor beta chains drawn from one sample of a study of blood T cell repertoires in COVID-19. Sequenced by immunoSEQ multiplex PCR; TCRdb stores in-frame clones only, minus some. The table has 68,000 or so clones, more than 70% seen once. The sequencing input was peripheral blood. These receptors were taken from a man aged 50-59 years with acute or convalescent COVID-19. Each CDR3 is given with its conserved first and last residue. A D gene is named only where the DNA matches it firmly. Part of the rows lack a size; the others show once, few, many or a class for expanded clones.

cdr3_nt: TGTGCCAGCTCACCGGACCAGGGGGCGGATAGTGAAGCTTTCTTT
cdr3_aa: CASSPDQGADSEAFF
d_call: TRBD1
cdr3_length: 15
clone_size: .
j_call: TRBJ1-1
v_call: TRBV18

cdr3_nt: TGTGCCAGCAGACCCCCTGCAGTGGGGGCATACACTGAAGCTTTCTTT
cdr3_aa: CASRPPAVGAYTEAFF
d_call: .
cdr3_length: 16
clone_size: .
j_call: TRBJ1-1
v_call: TRBV7-9

cdr3_nt: TGTGCCAGCAGCCACGAACGTACAGGGAGACGGCAGCCCCAGCATTTT
cdr3_aa: CASSHERTGRRQPQHF
d_call: .
cdr3_length: 16
clone_size: once
j_call: TRBJ1-5
v_call: TRBV27

cdr3_nt: TGTGCCATCAGTGATGCCGGGACAGGGAGGGAGACCCAGTACTTC
cdr3_aa: CAISDAGTGRETQYF
d_call: TRBD1
cdr3_length: 15
clone_size: .
j_call: TRBJ2-5
v_call: TRBV10-3

cdr3_nt: TGTGCCAGCAGTGAAGGGTGGGGCTGGACTGAAGCTTTCTTT
cdr3_aa: CASSEGWGWTEAFF
d_call: .
cdr3_length: 14
clone_size: .
j_call: TRBJ1-1
v_call: TRBV6-1

cdr3_nt: TGTGCCAGCTCATCCGGGACAGGGGGCCCCACTGAAGCTTTCTTT
cdr3_aa: CASSSGTGGPTEAFF
d_call: TRBD1
cdr3_length: 15
clone_size: .
j_call: TRBJ1-1
v_call: TRBV18

cdr3_nt: TGTGCCAGCAGTCGGACAGGCCTCTCCTACGAGCAGTACTTC
cdr3_aa: CASSRTGLSYEQYF
d_call: TRBD1
cdr3_length: 14
clone_size: .
j_call: TRBJ2-7
v_call: TRBV28

cdr3_nt: TGTGCCAGCAGCTTCCCTAGCGGGAGGGCTCGGGGAGATACGCAGTATTTT
cdr3_aa: CASSFPSGRARGDTQYF
d_call: TRBD2
cdr3_length: 17
clone_size: .
j_call: TRBJ2-3
v_call: TRBV5-4

cdr3_nt: TGTGCCACCCGACGCCAGGGAAGTAACTATGGCTACACCTTC
cdr3_aa: CATRRQGSNYGYTF
d_call: .
cdr3_length: 14
clone_size: .
j_call: TRBJ1-2
v_call: TRBV27

cdr3_nt: TGTGCCAGCAGCCTGGGGGGGAATTCACCCCTCCACTTT
cdr3_aa: CASSLGGNSPLHF
d_call: .
cdr3_length: 13
clone_size: .
j_call: TRBJ1-6
v_call: TRBV7-3

cdr3_nt: TGTGCTAGTGGTTTGAGGACAGAGGGCTACACCTTC
cdr3_aa: CASGLRTEGYTF
d_call: .
cdr3_length: 12
clone_size: .
j_call: TRBJ1-2
v_call: TRBV12-5

cdr3_nt: TGTGCCAGCAGTTGGCAGGGGGCACGGGAGCAGTACTTC
cdr3_aa: CASSWQGAREQYF
d_call: TRBD1
cdr3_length: 13
clone_size: .
j_call: TRBJ2-7
v_call: TRBV6-5

cdr3_nt: TGTGCCACCAGTCCCCGGGACAGGGGGAATTACGAGCAGTACTTC
cdr3_aa: CATSPRDRGNYEQYF
d_call: TRBD1
cdr3_length: 15
clone_size: .
j_call: TRBJ2-7
v_call: TRBV24-1

cdr3_nt: TGTGCCAGCAGCCTGACAGGGTACGGCTACACCTTC
cdr3_aa: CASSLTGYGYTF
d_call: TRBD1
cdr3_length: 12
clone_size: .
j_call: TRBJ1-2
v_call: TRBV11-3

cdr3_nt: TGTGCCACCTCGCCGACTAGCGGACCCTACGAGCAGTACTTC
cdr3_aa: CATSPTSGPYEQYF
d_call: TRBD2
cdr3_length: 14
clone_size: .
j_call: TRBJ2-7
v_call: TRBV27

cdr3_nt: TGTGCCAGCAGCTTAACGGGACAGGGCGACTCACCCCTCCACTTT
cdr3_aa: CASSLTGQGDSPLHF
d_call: TRBD1
cdr3_length: 15
clone_size: .
j_call: TRBJ1-6
v_call: TRBV5-6

cdr3_nt: TGTGCCAGCAGCTTAGTCTCGGGGGGGAAGACCCAGTACTTC
cdr3_aa: CASSLVSGGKTQYF
d_call: TRBD2
cdr3_length: 14
clone_size: .
j_call: TRBJ2-5
v_call: TRBV7-2

cdr3_nt: TGTGCCAGCAGCCGGTCCCTCAACTCCTACAATGAGCAGTTCTTC
cdr3_aa: CASSRSLNSYNEQFF
d_call: .
cdr3_length: 15
clone_size: .
j_call: TRBJ2-1
v_call: TRBV6-5

cdr3_nt: TGTGCCAGCAGCGGGGACAGGGCGCATTTAGATGGCTACACCTTC
cdr3_aa: CASSGDRAHLDGYTF
d_call: TRBD1
cdr3_length: 15
clone_size: .
j_call: TRBJ1-2
v_call: TRBV7-9

cdr3_nt: TGCGCCAGCAATTGGGACAGCCCCTACAATGAGCAGTTCTTC
cdr3_aa: CASNWDSPYNEQFF
d_call: TRBD1
cdr3_length: 14
clone_size: once
j_call: TRBJ2-1
v_call: TRBV5-1

cdr3_nt: TGTGCCAGTAGTATAGATAGAGGCCGGAATGGCTACACCTTC
cdr3_aa: CASSIDRGRNGYTF
d_call: .
cdr3_length: 14
clone_size: .
j_call: TRBJ1-2
v_call: TRBV19

cdr3_nt: TGCGCCAGCAGCCAAAGGAACTTTGAGGGAGATGAGCAGTTCTTC
cdr3_aa: CASSQRNFEGDEQFF
d_call: .
cdr3_length: 15
clone_size: .
j_call: TRBJ2-1
v_call: TRBV4-1

cdr3_nt: TGTGCCAGCAGCGTAGATGGACTTACCACCGGGGAGCTGTTTTTT
cdr3_aa: CASSVDGLTTGELFF
d_call: .
cdr3_length: 15
clone_size: few
j_call: TRBJ2-2
v_call: TRBV9

cdr3_nt: TGTGCCAGTAGAACGGTCGGTGGCTACACCTTC
cdr3_aa: CASRTVGGYTF
d_call: .
cdr3_length: 11
clone_size: .
j_call: TRBJ1-2
v_call: TRBV19

cdr3_nt: TGTGCCAGCATTCCCCGGTGGAACAGGGATGTGACCGGGGAGCTGTTTTTT
cdr3_aa: CASIPRWNRDVTGELFF
d_call: .
cdr3_length: 17
clone_size: .
j_call: TRBJ2-2
v_call: TRBV27

cdr3_nt: TGTGCCAGCAGTTACGAGAGGCTGCCGAACACTGAAGCTTTCTTT
cdr3_aa: CASSYERLPNTEAFF
d_call: .
cdr3_length: 15
clone_size: .
j_call: TRBJ1-1
v_call: TRBV6-5

cdr3_nt: TGCGCCAGCAGTCACAGGGAGGGGGCAACTAATGAAAAACTGTTTTTT
cdr3_aa: CASSHREGATNEKLFF
d_call: .
cdr3_length: 16
clone_size: .
j_call: TRBJ1-4
v_call: TRBV10-2

cdr3_nt: TGTGCCAGCAGGCCTTCTTATAGCGGGAGAAGGGAGACCCAGTACTTC
cdr3_aa: CASRPSYSGRRETQYF
d_call: TRBD2
cdr3_length: 16
clone_size: .
j_call: TRBJ2-5
v_call: TRBV27

cdr3_nt: TGTGCCAGCAGCCGCGCCGCCACGAACACCGGGGAGCTGTTTTTT
cdr3_aa: CASSRAATNTGELFF
d_call: .
cdr3_length: 15
clone_size: .
j_call: TRBJ2-2
v_call: TRBV7-3

cdr3_nt: TGTGCCAGTAGTGGGACAGGGGGCCAAGAGACCCAGTACTTC
cdr3_aa: CASSGTGGQETQYF
d_call: TRBD1
cdr3_length: 14
clone_size: .
j_call: TRBJ2-5
v_call: TRBV19

cdr3_nt: TGCGCCAGCAGCCAGGCAGGGGCAGATACGCAGTATTTT
cdr3_aa: CASSQAGADTQYF
d_call: .
cdr3_length: 13
clone_size: .
j_call: TRBJ2-3
v_call: TRBV4-1

cdr3_nt: TGTGCCAGCAGCAAAGGAGGACGGGACACCTTCTATGGCTACACCTTC
cdr3_aa: CASSKGGRDTFYGYTF
d_call: .
cdr3_length: 16
clone_size: once
j_call: TRBJ1-2
v_call: TRBV21-1

cdr3_nt: TGCGCCAGCAGCCCCCTGACAGGGGCGGACACTGAAGCTTTCTTT
cdr3_aa: CASSPLTGADTEAFF
d_call: TRBD1
cdr3_length: 15
clone_size: .
j_call: TRBJ1-1
v_call: TRBV5-1

cdr3_nt: TGTGCCAGCAGCGTGGCCACAGATACGCAGTATTTT
cdr3_aa: CASSVATDTQYF
d_call: .
cdr3_length: 12
clone_size: .
j_call: TRBJ2-3
v_call: TRBV9

cdr3_nt: TGTGCCAGCTCACCGGACACAGGGGTGCCGGGGTATGGCTACACCTTC
cdr3_aa: CASSPDTGVPGYGYTF
d_call: TRBD1
cdr3_length: 16
clone_size: .
j_call: TRBJ1-2
v_call: TRBV18

cdr3_nt: TGTGCCATCAGTGAGTCGCTGGGACTAGCGGGCCACACAGATACGCAGTATTTT
cdr3_aa: CAISESLGLAGHTDTQYF
d_call: TRBD2
cdr3_length: 18
clone_size: .
j_call: TRBJ2-3
v_call: TRBV10-3

cdr3_nt: TGCGCCAGCAGCCTGACAGGGGTCGATCAGCCCCAGCATTTT
cdr3_aa: CASSLTGVDQPQHF
d_call: TRBD1
cdr3_length: 14
clone_size: .
j_call: TRBJ1-5
v_call: TRBV5-1

cdr3_nt: TGTGCCAGCTCCCCCACACAGCAAAACGGAGGGTACGAGCAGTACTTC
cdr3_aa: CASSPTQQNGGYEQYF
d_call: .
cdr3_length: 16
clone_size: .
j_call: TRBJ2-7
v_call: TRBV18

cdr3_nt: TGCGCCAGCAGCCCCAGGGGGGAGACCCAGTACTTC
cdr3_aa: CASSPRGETQYF
d_call: TRBD1
cdr3_length: 12
clone_size: .
j_call: TRBJ2-5
v_call: TRBV5-1

cdr3_nt: TGTGCCAGCAGCTTAGGGACAGTTAGCAATCAGCCCCAGCATTTT
cdr3_aa: CASSLGTVSNQPQHF
d_call: TRBD1
cdr3_length: 15
clone_size: .
j_call: TRBJ1-5
v_call: TRBV6-5

cdr3_nt: TGTGCCAGCATTCGGGGAGTGTCTGGACGGAGGAATTCACCCCTCCACTTT
cdr3_aa: CASIRGVSGRRNSPLHF
d_call: .
cdr3_length: 17
clone_size: few
j_call: TRBJ1-6
v_call: TRBV28

cdr3_nt: TGTGCCAGCAGTACCAGACAGGGGAGCTCCTACAATGAGCAGTTCTTC
cdr3_aa: CASSTRQGSSYNEQFF
d_call: TRBD1
cdr3_length: 16
clone_size: .
j_call: TRBJ2-1
v_call: TRBV27

cdr3_nt: TGTGCCAGCAGGGAGACAGGGGACGGCGGGGGCTACACCTTC
cdr3_aa: CASRETGDGGGYTF
d_call: TRBD1
cdr3_length: 14
clone_size: .
j_call: TRBJ1-2
v_call: TRBV14

cdr3_nt: TGTGCCAGCTCCCAGGGTCCGATATACGAGCAGTACTTC
cdr3_aa: CASSQGPIYEQYF
d_call: .
cdr3_length: 13
clone_size: few
j_call: TRBJ2-7
v_call: TRBV11-2

cdr3_nt: TGTGCCAGCAGCTTATCGGGACAGGGGGCTGGTAATGAGCAGTTCTTC
cdr3_aa: CASSLSGQGAGNEQFF
d_call: TRBD1
cdr3_length: 16
clone_size: .
j_call: TRBJ2-1
v_call: TRBV7-6

cdr3_nt: TGCGCCAGCAGCTTGGTGGGCCGAGTCTCTGGGGCCAACGTCCTGACTTTC
cdr3_aa: CASSLVGRVSGANVLTF
d_call: .
cdr3_length: 17
clone_size: .
j_call: TRBJ2-6
v_call: TRBV5-1

cdr3_nt: TGTGCCAGTACGGGCAGGGGCTCCTACAATGAGCAGTTCTTC
cdr3_aa: CASTGRGSYNEQFF
d_call: .
cdr3_length: 14
clone_size: .
j_call: TRBJ2-1
v_call: TRBV19

cdr3_nt: TGCGCCAGCAGCCAGCAGGGGGCGGTTGTGACGGGTGAAAAACTGTTTTTT
cdr3_aa: CASSQQGAVVTGEKLFF
d_call: TRBD1
cdr3_length: 17
clone_size: .
j_call: TRBJ1-4
v_call: TRBV4-1

cdr3_nt: TGCGCCAGCAGCTTGGCGGATAGCGGGAGCACAGATACGCAGTATTTT
cdr3_aa: CASSLADSGSTDTQYF
d_call: TRBD2
cdr3_length: 16
clone_size: .
j_call: TRBJ2-3
v_call: TRBV5-1

cdr3_nt: TGTGCCTGGACAGGGGTCGGAAACACCATATATTTT
cdr3_aa: CAWTGVGNTIYF
d_call: .
cdr3_length: 12
clone_size: .
j_call: TRBJ1-3
v_call: TRBV30

cdr3_nt: TGTGCCAGCAGCACCGGTGAGACAGTCAATCAGCCCCAGCATTTT
cdr3_aa: CASSTGETVNQPQHF
d_call: .
cdr3_length: 15
clone_size: .
j_call: TRBJ1-5
v_call: TRBV3-1/TRBV3-2

cdr3_nt: TGTGCCAGCAGCTTAGCTCGAGAGCAGCCCCAGCATTTT
cdr3_aa: CASSLAREQPQHF
d_call: .
cdr3_length: 13
clone_size: .
j_call: TRBJ1-5
v_call: TRBV7-8

cdr3_nt: TGTGCCAGCAGTGAGGACCCGGGGACTTCCTACGAGCAGTACTTC
cdr3_aa: CASSEDPGTSYEQYF
d_call: .
cdr3_length: 15
clone_size: .
j_call: TRBJ2-7
v_call: TRBV25-1